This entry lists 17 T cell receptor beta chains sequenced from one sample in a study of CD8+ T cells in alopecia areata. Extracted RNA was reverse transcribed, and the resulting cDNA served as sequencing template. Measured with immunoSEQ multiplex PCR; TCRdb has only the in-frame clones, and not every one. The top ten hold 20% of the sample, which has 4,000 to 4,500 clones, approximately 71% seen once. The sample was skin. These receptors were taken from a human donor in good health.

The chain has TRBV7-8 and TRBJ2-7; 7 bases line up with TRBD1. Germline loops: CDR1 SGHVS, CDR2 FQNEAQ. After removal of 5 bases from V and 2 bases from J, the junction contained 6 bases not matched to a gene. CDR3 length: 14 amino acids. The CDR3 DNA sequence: TGTGCCAGCAGCGCAGGGACAGCCACCTACGAGCAGTACTTC. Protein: CASSAGTATYEQYF.

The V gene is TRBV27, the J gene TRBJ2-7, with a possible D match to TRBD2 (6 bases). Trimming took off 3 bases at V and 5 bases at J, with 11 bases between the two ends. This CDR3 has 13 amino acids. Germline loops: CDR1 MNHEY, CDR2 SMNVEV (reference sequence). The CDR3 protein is CASSLLGRNEQYF. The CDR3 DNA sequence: TGTGCCAGCAGTTTGTTAGGGAGGAACGAGCAGTACTTC.

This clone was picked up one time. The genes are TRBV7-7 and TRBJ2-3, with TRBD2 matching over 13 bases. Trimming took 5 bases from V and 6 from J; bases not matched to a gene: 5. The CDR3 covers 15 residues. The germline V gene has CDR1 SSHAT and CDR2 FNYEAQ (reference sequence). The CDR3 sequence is CASSRLAGGGDTQYF. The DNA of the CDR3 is TGTGCCAGCAGCCGACTAGCGGGAGGAGGGGATACGCAGTATTTT.

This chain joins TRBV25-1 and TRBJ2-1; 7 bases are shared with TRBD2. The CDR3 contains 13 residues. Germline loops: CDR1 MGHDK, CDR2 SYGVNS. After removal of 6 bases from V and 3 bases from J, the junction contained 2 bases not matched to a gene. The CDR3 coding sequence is TGTGCCAGCAGGGCGGGAGACTACAATGAGCAGTTCTTC. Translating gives CASRAGDYNEQFF.

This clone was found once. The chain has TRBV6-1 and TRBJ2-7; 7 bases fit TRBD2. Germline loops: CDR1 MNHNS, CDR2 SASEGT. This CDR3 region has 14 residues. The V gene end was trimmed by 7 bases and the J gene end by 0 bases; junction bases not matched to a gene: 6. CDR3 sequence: CASTRAGISYEQYF. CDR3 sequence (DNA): TGTGCCAGCACTAGAGCGGGAATCTCCTACGAGCAGTACTTC.

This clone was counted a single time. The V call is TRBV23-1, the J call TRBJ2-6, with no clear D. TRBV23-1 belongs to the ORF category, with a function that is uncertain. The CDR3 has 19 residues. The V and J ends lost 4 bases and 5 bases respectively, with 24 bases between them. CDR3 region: CASSPFMLRNKSRANVLTF. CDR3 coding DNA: TGCGCCAGCAGTCCATTCATGCTACGCAACAAAAGTCGGGCCAACGTCCTGACTTTC.

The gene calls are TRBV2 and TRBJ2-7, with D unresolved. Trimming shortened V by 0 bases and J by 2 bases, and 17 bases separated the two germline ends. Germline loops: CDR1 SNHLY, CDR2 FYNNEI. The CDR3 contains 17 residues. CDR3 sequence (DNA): TGTGCCAGCAGTGAAGCCTCTGCCGTGCAGACCCCCTACGAGCAGTACTTC. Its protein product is CASSEASAVQTPYEQYF.

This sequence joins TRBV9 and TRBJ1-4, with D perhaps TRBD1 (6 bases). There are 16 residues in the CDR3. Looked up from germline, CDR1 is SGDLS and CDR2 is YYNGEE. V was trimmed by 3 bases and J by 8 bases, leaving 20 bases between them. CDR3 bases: TGTGCCAGCAGCGCCTCTACCGGGACAAGGGCGGAAAAACTGTTTTTT. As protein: CASSASTGTRAEKLFF.

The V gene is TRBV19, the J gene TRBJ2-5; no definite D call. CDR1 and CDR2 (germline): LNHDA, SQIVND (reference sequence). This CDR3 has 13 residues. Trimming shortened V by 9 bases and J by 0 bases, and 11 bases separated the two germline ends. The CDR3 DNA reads TGTGCCAGCAGGATGACGCACCAAGAGACCCAGTACTTC. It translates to CASRMTHQETQYF. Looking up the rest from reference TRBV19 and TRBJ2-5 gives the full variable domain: DGGITQSPKYLFRKEGQNVTLSCEQNLNHDAMYWYRQDPGQGLRLIYYSQIVNDFQKGDIAEGYSVSREKKESFPLTVTSAQKNPTAFYLCASRMTHQETQYFGPGTRLLVL.

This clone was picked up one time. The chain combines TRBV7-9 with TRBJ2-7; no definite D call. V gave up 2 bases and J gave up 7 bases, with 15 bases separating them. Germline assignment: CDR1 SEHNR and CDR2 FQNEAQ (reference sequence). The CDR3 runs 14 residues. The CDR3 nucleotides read TGTGCCAGCAGCTTAAGTGCCCGGCGTGGGGAGCAGTACTTC. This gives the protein CASSLSARRGEQYF.

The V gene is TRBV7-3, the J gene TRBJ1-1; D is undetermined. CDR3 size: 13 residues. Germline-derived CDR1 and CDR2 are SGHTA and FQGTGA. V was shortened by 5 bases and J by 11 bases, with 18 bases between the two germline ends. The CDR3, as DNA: TGTGCCAGCAGCCCCCCGCCTCGGGTAGCGGCTTTCTTT. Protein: CASSPPPRVAAFF.

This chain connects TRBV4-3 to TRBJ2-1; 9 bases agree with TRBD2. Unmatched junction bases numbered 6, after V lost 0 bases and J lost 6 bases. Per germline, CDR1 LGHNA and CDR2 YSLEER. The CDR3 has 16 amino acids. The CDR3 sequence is CASSQERGGRVNEQFF. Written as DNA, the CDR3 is TGCGCCAGCAGCCAAGAAAGGGGCGGGAGGGTCAATGAGCAGTTCTTC.

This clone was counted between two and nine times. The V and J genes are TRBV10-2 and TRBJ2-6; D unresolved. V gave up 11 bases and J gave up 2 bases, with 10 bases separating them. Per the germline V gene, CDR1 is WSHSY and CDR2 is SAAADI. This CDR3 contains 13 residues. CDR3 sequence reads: CAVTAPGANVLTF. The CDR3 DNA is TGCGCCGTCACAGCCCCTGGGGCCAACGTCCTGACTTTC.

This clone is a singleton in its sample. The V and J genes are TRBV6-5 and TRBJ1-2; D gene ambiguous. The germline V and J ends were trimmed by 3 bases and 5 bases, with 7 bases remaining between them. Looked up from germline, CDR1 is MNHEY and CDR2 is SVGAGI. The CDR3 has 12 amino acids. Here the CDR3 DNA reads TGTGCCAGCAGTTATGAGTCATATGGCTACACCTTC. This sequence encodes CASSYESYGYTF.

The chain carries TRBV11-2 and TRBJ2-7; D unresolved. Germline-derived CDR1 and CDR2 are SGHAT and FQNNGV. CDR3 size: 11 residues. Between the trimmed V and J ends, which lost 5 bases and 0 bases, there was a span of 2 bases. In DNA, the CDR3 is TGTGCCAGCAGCCACTCCTACGAGCAGTACTTC. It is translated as CASSHSYEQYF.

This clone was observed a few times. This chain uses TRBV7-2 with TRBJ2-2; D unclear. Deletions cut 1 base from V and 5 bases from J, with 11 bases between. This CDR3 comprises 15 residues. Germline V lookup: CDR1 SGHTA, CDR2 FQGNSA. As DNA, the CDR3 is TGTGCCAGCAGCTTAGTGGGCGAGTGGACCGGGGAGCTGTTTTTT. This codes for CASSLVGEWTGELFF.

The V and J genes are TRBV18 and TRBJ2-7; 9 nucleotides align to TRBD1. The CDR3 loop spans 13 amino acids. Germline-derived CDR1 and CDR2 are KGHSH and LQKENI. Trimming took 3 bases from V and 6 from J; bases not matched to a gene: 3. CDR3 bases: TGTGCCAGCTCACCGGGACAGGGTCTCGAGCAGTACTTC. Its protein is CASSPGQGLEQYF. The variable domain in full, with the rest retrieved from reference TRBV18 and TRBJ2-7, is NAGVMQNPRHLVRRRGQEARLRCSPMKGHSHVYWYRQLPEEGLKFMVYLQKENIIDESGMPKERFSAEFPKEGPSILRIQQVVRGDSAAYFCASSPGQGLEQYFGPGTRLTVT.